The entry below gives a single T cell receptor beta chain sequence along with its context. What it binds is not known. Using immunoSEQ multiplex PCR, the repertoire was profiled, and TCRdb retains in-frame clones only, with some absent. This sample yields some 23,000 clones, of which 65% to 85% are seen a single time; about 13% belongs to the top ten. The entry originates in a study of OX40 agonist ivuxolimab in advanced cancers. At the level of the study: Intravenous ivuxolimab was administered to patients every 2 weeks at 0.01 to 10 mg/kg. Three patients got partial responses; one had hepatocellular carcinoma and two had cutaneous melanoma.

Study-wide results and caveats: The average count of expanded clones was higher among CD8+ T cells than among CD4+. CD4+ and CD8+ blood T cells expanded clonally by week 6 at 0.1 to 3.0 mg/kg.

This clonotype was sampled from an adult with an advanced solid tumor such as melanoma, head and neck, liver or kidney cancer. The sequences come from CD4+ or CD8+ T cells sorted from blood, collected in a trial of the OX40 agonist ivuxolimab.

The CDR3 DNA follows: TGCGCCAGCAGCTTGAGTCAGGGGCGGACTGAAGCTTTCTTT. Translation gives CASSLSQGRTEAFF. This chain connects TRBV5-1 to TRBJ1-1, with D tentatively TRBD1 (6 bases). Trimming stripped 1 base from V and 5 bases from J, with 12 bases between. Looked up from germline, CDR1 is SGHRS and CDR2 is YFSETQ. The CDR3 totals 14 residues. Complete variable domain (other parts from reference TRBV5-1 and TRBJ1-1): KAGVTQTPRYLIKTRGQQVTLSCSPISGHRSVSWYQQTPGQGLQFLFEYFSETQRNKGNFPGRFSGRQFSNSRSEMNVSTLELGDSALYLCASSLSQGRTEAFFGQGTRLTVV.